The 24 T cell receptor beta chains given below trace back to one sample, sequenced in a study of CD8 T cells in Susac syndrome. After extraction with the RNeasy kit, roughly 0.45 to 1 ug of the RNA was reverse transcribed using random hexamers. Each CDR3 protein is one row after TCRdb ran MiXCR on the immunoSEQ multiplex PCR reads. Among approximately 90,000 distinct CDR3 sequences listed, 85% to 95% were seen once. Sequenced material: CD8+ T cells from PBMCs. All receptors come from a human donor in good health.

J is TRBJ1-2 and V is TRBV2, with TRBD1 matching 10 bases. Germline assignment: CDR1 SNHLY and CDR2 FYNNEI. V lost 2 bases to trimming and J lost 6 bases; unmatched junction nucleotides: 3. This CDR3 comprises 14 residues. The CDR3 DNA follows: TGTGCCAGCAGTGAATCCGGGACAGGGGATGGCTACACCTTC. Translation: CASSESGTGDGYTF.

The rearrangement joins TRBV5-1 to TRBJ1-1; TRBD1 is a possible D gene (5 bases). V lost 4 bases and J 0 bases, leaving 13 bases between the germline ends. The CDR3 spans 15 residues. Germline V CDR1 and CDR2: SGHRS, YFSETQ. The CDR3 DNA is TGCGCCAGCAGCACGGGACCGAGCCTGAACACTGAAGCTTTCTTT. Its translation: CASSTGPSLNTEAFF.

The rearrangement links TRBV20-1 to TRBJ1-2; perhaps TRBD1 as D (5 bases). The CDR3 runs to 11 residues. Per the germline V gene, CDR1 is DFQATT and CDR2 is SNEGSKA (reference sequence). Deletions cut 2 bases from V and 7 bases from J, with 8 bases between. CDR3 nucleotide sequence: TGCAGTGCTAGATGGGGGAGTGGCTACACCTTC. Protein product: CSARWGSGYTF.

The V gene is TRBV2, the J gene TRBJ2-7; 10 positions match TRBD1. The germline V gene has CDR1 SNHLY and CDR2 FYNNEI. Losses at the gene ends were 6 bases for V and 2 bases for J; bases not matched to a gene: 10. The CDR3 covers 16 residues. The CDR3 DNA reads TGTGCCAGCAGCTACCTTGGACAGGGGGGCACCTACGAGCAGTACTTC. Encoded protein: CASSYLGQGGTYEQYF. The full variable domain, completed using reference TRBV2 and TRBJ2-7, is EPEVTQTPSHQVTQMGQEVILRCVPISNHLYFYWYRQILGQKVEFLVSFYNNEISEKSEIFDDQFSVERPDGSNFTLKIRSTKLEDSAMYFCASSYLGQGGTYEQYFGPGTRLTVT.

This chain uses TRBV5-8 with TRBJ2-5; possible D gene TRBD1, 6 bases. Germline loops: CDR1 SGHTS, CDR2 YDEGEE. V was trimmed by 4 bases and J by 2 bases, leaving 12 bases between them. This CDR3 region has 14 residues. CDR3 nucleotides: TGTGCCAGCAGCCCCCGGACAGCTCAAGAGACCCAGTACTTC. Its protein is CASSPRTAQETQYF.

The V and J genes are TRBV7-3 and TRBJ2-3; 14 nucleotides agree with TRBD2. Germline values: CDR1 SGHTA, CDR2 FQGTGA. The trim removed 5 bases at V and 3 bases at J, leaving 13 bases unmatched. This CDR3 spans 19 amino acids. CDR3 sequence: CASSVPSTSGGGRTDTQYF. The CDR3, as DNA: TGTGCCAGCAGCGTACCCTCGACTAGCGGGGGGGGAAGAACAGATACGCAGTATTTT.

This sequence joins TRBV12-3 or TRBV12-4 and TRBJ2-1; 9 bases line up with TRBD2. Trimming at V came to 4 bases and at J to 7 bases, leaving 8 bases not matched to a gene. The CDR3 extends over 15 amino acids. Here the CDR3 DNA reads TGTGCCAGCAGTTCTTGGCGGGGGGGTGGAAATGAGCAGTTCTTC. It is translated as CASSSWRGGGNEQFF.

This rearrangement joins TRBV15 to TRBJ2-2, with TRBD2 matching over 8 bases. The ends lost 11 bases at V and 3 bases at J; junction bases unmatched: 5. The CDR3 totals 13 residues. CDR1 and CDR2 (germline): LNHNV, YYDKDF (reference sequence). CDR3 DNA sequence: TGTGCCTTAGCGGGGAGAGACACCGGGGAGCTGTTTTTT. Its translation: CALAGRDTGELFF.

The chain carries TRBV19 and TRBJ2-7; 9 bases agree with TRBD1. V lost 1 base, J lost 6 bases, and 4 bases stayed unmatched. There are 14 residues in the CDR3. The germline V gene encodes CDR1 LNHDA and CDR2 SQIVND (reference sequence). CDR3 coding DNA: TGTGCCAGTAGTATAGTGGGGACAGGGATCGAGCAGTACTTC. Residues: CASSIVGTGIEQYF.

The chain carries TRBV7-9 and TRBJ2-5; 8 bases line up with TRBD2. The CDR3 length is 15 residues. The V segment lost 4 bases and the J segment 2 bases; nucleotides outside the gene matches: 6. Germline CDR1 is SEHNR and CDR2 is FQNEAQ (reference sequence). Written as DNA, the CDR3 is TGTGCCAGCAGCTCCGAGCGGGAGCGGCAAGAGACCCAGTACTTC. It translates to CASSSERERQETQYF.

This sequence joins TRBV2 and TRBJ2-3; 10 positions match TRBD2. Germline CDR1 and CDR2: SNHLY and FYNNEI. The CDR3 has 14 amino acids. Germline trimming cut 9 bases from V and 2 bases from J; bases unmatched to any gene: 5. For the CDR3, the DNA is TGTGCCAGGACTCTAGCGGGGGACACAGATACGCAGTATTTT. It translates to CARTLAGDTDTQYF.

To note about this clonotype: The germline gene is not matched at one end of the junction; a read error may be the cause. The chain carries TRBV4-1 and TRBJ2-7; possibly TRBD1 for D (5 bases). The germline gives CDR1 MGHRA, CDR2 YSYEKL. The CDR3 has 15 amino acids. The CDR3 nucleotides are TGCGCCAGCAGGCAAGTTGATGGGGCTGACTACGAGCAGTACTTC. Its translation: CASRQVDGADYEQYF.

The chain couples TRBV20-1 to TRBJ2-7; no reliable D call. Trimming pared 0 bases from V and 1 base from J, leaving 10 bases between. Looked up from germline, CDR1 is DFQATT and CDR2 is SNEGSKA (reference sequence). The CDR3 length is 14 residues. For the CDR3, the DNA is TGCAGTGCTAGAGACCCTGATCGGTCCTACGAGCAGTACTTC. This encodes CSARDPDRSYEQYF.

The V and J genes are TRBV9 and TRBJ2-3; TRBD2 matches 7 bases. V lost 1 base to trimming and J lost 6 bases; unmatched junction nucleotides: 5. The CDR3 contains 14 residues. The germline gives CDR1 SGDLS, CDR2 YYNGEE. This CDR3 is CASSVRLAMDTQYF. The CDR3 nucleotides are TGTGCCAGCAGCGTAAGACTAGCCATGGATACGCAGTATTTT.

This chain uses TRBV12-3 or TRBV12-4 with TRBJ2-7, with a possible D match to TRBD2 (5 bases). The V end lost 8 bases, the J end lost 0 bases, and 11 bases lay between the germline ends. The CDR3 length is 13 residues. The CDR3 DNA is TGTGCCAGCCTTCGGGGTAACTCCTACGAGCAGTACTTC. Translated: CASLRGNSYEQYF.

The V call is TRBV7-9, the J call TRBJ2-3; D call uncertain. V lost 5 bases, J lost 2 bases, and 14 bases lay in between. Germline values: CDR1 SEHNR, CDR2 FQNEAQ (reference sequence). The CDR3 is 15 amino acids. CDR3 protein: CASSPAASITDTQYF. The CDR3 DNA reads TGTGCCAGCAGCCCCGCGGCGTCGATCACAGATACGCAGTATTTT.

This clonotype is a singleton in its sample. This sequence joins TRBV29-1 and TRBJ1-2, with D unresolved. Trimming took 5 bases from V and 8 from J, leaving 21 bases between them. Germline CDR1 reads SQVTM; CDR2 reads ANQGSEA. The CDR3 has 14 amino acids. The CDR3 sequence: CSVFLTEGAEGYTF. CDR3 nucleotide sequence: TGCAGCGTTTTCCTTACGGAGGGAGCGGAGGGCTACACCTTC.

The chain combines TRBV7-9 with TRBJ1-2, with D possibly matching TRBD1 (5 bases). Germline CDR1 SEHNR, CDR2 FQNEAQ (reference sequence). The CDR3 length is 15 residues. V was cut by 1 base and J by 6 bases, with 15 bases left in between. The CDR3 sequence is CASSLGWSRGNGYTF. The CDR3 region has the DNA TGTGCCAGCAGCTTAGGGTGGTCTCGGGGGAATGGCTACACCTTC.

This chain links TRBV5-1 with TRBJ1-2; no reliable D call. The CDR3 consists of 14 residues. The germline CDR1 and CDR2 sequences are SGHRS and YFSETQ. Trimming cost V 1 base and J 6 bases, with 13 bases left between them. The CDR3 DNA sequence: TGCGCCAGCAGCTTGAGGTGGGGAAGGGATGGCTACACCTTC. Its translation is CASSLRWGRDGYTF.

The J gene is TRBJ2-6, the V gene TRBV12-3 or TRBV12-4, with a tentative D call TRBD1 (6 bases). Deletions cut 1 base from V and 1 base from J, with 8 bases between. This CDR3 has 16 residues. CDR3 sequence (DNA): TGTGCCAGCAGTTTAGACAGGGTTTCTGGGGCCAACGTCCTGACTTTC. Its translation: CASSLDRVSGANVLTF.

The gene calls are TRBV3-1 and TRBJ1-1, with D possibly TRBD1 on 5 matching bases. CDR1 and CDR2 (germline): LGHDT, YNNKEL (reference sequence). The CDR3 runs 15 residues. Trimming removed 0 bases at V and 1 base at J, with 9 bases between. CDR3 in amino acids: CASSQEGQGNTEAFF. In nucleotides, the CDR3 is TGTGCCAGCAGCCAAGAGGGCCAGGGGAACACTGAAGCTTTCTTT.

CDR3 amino acids: CSVEWDRGEEETQYF. The CDR3 DNA reads TGCAGCGTTGAATGGGACAGGGGCGAGGAAGAGACCCAGTACTTC. This chain uses TRBV29-1 with TRBJ2-5, with 10 bases matching TRBD1. V was clipped by 2 bases and J by 3 bases; unmatched bases: 6. The CDR3 length is 15 residues. From germline, CDR1 is SQVTM and CDR2 ANQGSEA.

CDR3 protein: CASSSTGGREAFF. The CDR3 DNA reads TGTGCCAGCAGTTCGACAGGGGGGCGCGAAGCTTTCTTT. The chain combines TRBV6-5 with TRBJ1-1; 9 positions agree with TRBD1. Germline V CDR1 and CDR2: MNHEY, SVGAGI. The CDR3 contains 13 residues. V was pared by 4 bases and J by 8 bases, with 5 bases of the junction left unmatched.

The rearrangement links TRBV4-2 to TRBJ2-6; no clear D. CDR1 is LGHNA, CDR2 YNFKEQ, per germline. V was pared by 1 base and J by 0 bases, with 10 bases between. The CDR3 spans 17 residues. CDR3 loop: CASSQVPGYSGANVLTF. The CDR3 nucleotides are TGTGCCAGCAGCCAAGTCCCCGGATACTCTGGGGCCAACGTCCTGACTTTC.